This T cell receptor (beta chain) was profiled in a study of cytomegalovirus exposure and HLA in healthy donors. Study-level information: In an earlier analysis, 90 million to 120 million unique TCR beta sequences were found from 150 million to 200 million T cells.

The PCR contained 60 Vbeta and 13 Jbeta primers. Only in-frame clones appear in the TCRdb table, and some are missing; sequencing was by immunoSEQ multiplex PCR. The sample has fewer than 85,000 clones, 78% seen once. This CDR3 comprises 15 residues. Germline loops: CDR1 MNHEY, CDR2 SVGAGI. Trimming pared 2 bases from V and 4 bases from J, leaving 14 bases between. The TCR comes from a male donor in good health and CMV-seropositive. The material sequenced was PBMCs. The chain uses TRBV6-5 and TRBJ1-2; tentatively, D is TRBD1 (6 bases). CDR3 DNA sequence: TGTGCCAGCAGTTACGGGGGGAGGGGGGTCTATGGCTACACCTTC. It encodes CASSYGGRGVYGYTF.